This T cell receptor (beta chain) was profiled in a study of regulatory T cells in long-lasting Graves disease listed by TCRdb under 2021. With regard to the full study: In the newly diagnosed Graves' disease group, patients had been taking antithyroid drugs for less than 3 months. The study took place in China and was registered as a clinical trial. A total of 35 or so samples were covered by TCR sequencing, comprising some 13 persistent and around 20 newly diagnosed Graves' disease patients. This study used TCR sequencing and RNA sequencing of peripheral blood to compare persistent Graves' disease patients against newly diagnosed Graves' disease patients. What the work shows at the level of the full study, not this receptor alone: Lower TCR Shannon entropy and fewer highly expanded clones were observed in persistent Graves' disease patients than in newly diagnosed patients, which suggested clonal expansion. As a limitation, the authors acknowledged that the small sample size may reduce accuracy. Preferential use of TRBV28, TRBJ1-2 and TRBJ2-5 was observed in persistent disease, whereas TRBV20-1 and TRBJ2-1 were favored in newly diagnosed disease. Persistent patients shared more public clonotypes among themselves (2,741) than newly diagnosed patients did (more than 950). Peripheral blood alone was examined, since thyroid tissue, which constituted the primary lesion, could not be accessed. Sequencing and analysis were restricted to the TCR beta chain.

This clonotype was detected ten times or more. Its target antigen remains unknown. No much larger clone exists at a distance of one base, and base qualities are not known. The time point label on this specimen signifies: newly diagnosed GD, antithyroid drugs for less than 3 months. For both TCR sequencing and RNA sequencing, RNA was extracted from PBMCs using TRIzol. The diagnosis of Graves' disease was made according to American Thyroid Association guidelines. Recruitment of patients was carried out at an endocrinology department in Xi'an, China. Each patient gave 9 to 10 milliliters of peripheral blood, collected in an EDTA anticoagulant tube. PBMCs were isolated by Ficoll Paque Plus density gradient separation without further T cell sorting. An Agilent 2100 Bioanalyzer and agarose gel were used to assess RNA quality, and a NanoDrop 2000 was used to measure RNA concentration. The CDR3 spans 17 residues, from the cysteine through the phenylalanine. Solely the CDR3 DNA is kept, with 51 bases framed from the first base. Trimming at the junction amounts to 7 bases on V and 0 bases on J, and the germline ends lie 20 bases apart.

Library generation was performed with multiplex PCR. Sequencing relied on an Illumina HiSeq 4000. To build TCR beta libraries, CDR3 regions were amplified by Arm-PCR using iRepertoire HTBI primers. PCR products were gel purified before sequencing. The authors' pipeline ran thus. Gene usage analysis of CDR3 amino acid clonotypes used the approximately 62 TRBV and around 14 TRBJ segments found across samples. COPE and FqMerger were used to merge the filtered high-quality paired reads into contigs. BLAST was used to align contigs to IMGT TRBV, TRBD and TRBJ reference genes, with CDR3 defined following IMGT. Any clonotype with a frequency above 0.1% was counted as a highly expanded clone. Repertoire diversity was measured by Shannon entropy, and V-J evenness by the Gini coefficient. A clonotype was considered public if more than one individual shared it. TCRdb cleaned the public reads at Q25 with fastp, built clones with MiXCR and kept in-frame beta chains. Records with the same CDR3 protein are collapsed into one entry carrying the most frequent genes and DNA. TCRdb's processing, not the authors' own work, is the source of the V and J calls. In all, the sample holds more than 400,000 distinct CDR3 sequences, and about a sixth of those were seen once. The leading ten clones occupy about 12% of the sample.

Another study also made use of these data, one on T cells in Graves' hyperthyroidism and ophthalmopathy. As the second publication notes: A patient counted as having stable Graves' hyperthyroidism if no progression to ophthalmopathy occurred over 18 months of follow-up. Hyperthyroidism patients were aged 18 to 65 years and newly diagnosed, with disease duration of less than 2 months. Exclusion was applied to patients with uncontrolled infections, other autoimmune diseases, pregnancy or lactation. Diagnoses were established on the basis of clinical symptoms, serum thyroxine and TRAb, thyroid ultrasound, and orbital computed tomography. A first-round RT-PCR of the TCR CDR3 used the HTBI primer set with the Qiagen OneStep RT-PCR kit. Most expanded thyroid clonotypes (frequency above 0.001) were also found in blood, which suggests that blood repertoires may mirror thyroid immune responses. Ophthalmopathy was separated from stable hyperthyroidism by a 13 V-J signature model, with 85% to 90% sensitivity and about 81% specificity obtained in cross-validation and 80%/75% obtained in testing. In validation, the model predicted progression to ophthalmopathy a median of 6.5 months before onset, with 70% to 71% sensitivity and nearly 75% specificity. A discovery cohort of 95 to 100 patients, fewer than 50 with Graves' ophthalmopathy and under 60 with stable Graves' hyperthyroidism, was used to find distinguishing TCR V-J signatures. An independent validation cohort of under 20 hyperthyroidism patients and over 15 patients who later progressed to ophthalmopathy tested prospective prediction of ophthalmopathy. For training and testing, the 80 to 100 patients in the discovery cohort were randomly divided in a 7:3 ratio. Thyroid tissue and blood T-cell repertoires from over 5 Graves' hyperthyroidism patients were also compared in the study. Once sampling was done, hyperthyroidism patients were given methimazole at a starting dose of 30 mg daily, whereas ophthalmopathy patients were given high-dose intravenous methylprednisolone. A second multiplex PCR round built the libraries, followed by size selection and purification. Libraries were sequenced paired-end with 100 bp reads on an Illumina HiSeq2000. SOAPnuke was used to process the raw data, throwing out any read that contained adapters or uncalled bases, had a mean Phred below 15, or lacked an exact constant-primer or identifier match. High-quality paired reads were merged with COPE v1.2.5, and unique nucleotide sequences were defined as clonotypes. MiTCR v1.1 was used to align the clonotypes against IMGT TRBV, TRBD and TRBJ reference segments. The analysis included only V-J combinations with a frequency above 0.0001, which together covered 99% to 99.2% of the repertoires. The TCS score was defined as F50 (clonal expansion) divided by E x V (chaos), with BLOSUM62-based TCRdist calculated between CDR3 peptides within each V-J. Welch's t-statistics and random forest reduced fewer than 600 V-J features to 10 to 15, which were used in a naive Bayes classifier (R e1071). Sample size was not statistically predetermined, and blinding of investigators to group allocation was not performed. TCR Vbeta CDR3 sequencing of some 140 peripheral blood samples (43 ophthalmopathy, 75 to 85 hyperthyroidism and roughly 17 progressor patients) is reported in the paper.

The origin of this receptor is a middle-aged man with Graves disease. Donor details come from another sample of the same person, matched by shared clones. The sequence is built from TRBV12-3 or TRBV12-4 and TRBJ2-3; the D region possibly corresponds to TRBD1 (5 bases align). The sample in question was peripheral blood mononuclear cells (PBMCs), obtained at new diagnosis, from a patient treated with antithyroid drugs. This receptor has the CDR3 CASNNGEETVSTDTQYF. The bases read TGTGCCAGCAACAACGGAGAGGAGACAGTTAGCACAGATACGCAGTATTTT.